Given below is one T cell receptor beta chain in context. Its antigen is unidentified. The data derive from a study of beta chain features in type 1 diabetes. Each of the CD4+ naive, central memory, regulatory and stem cell-like memory populations was sorted via CD45RO/CCR7/CD25/CD127/CD95/CD27. Study conclusions and caveats: Naive, central memory and Treg TCRB repertoires seemed to resemble each other more closely in patients than they did in healthy donors.

Germline values: CDR1 SGHVS, CDR2 FNYEAQ. V lost 5 bases, J lost 5 bases, and 2 bases stayed unmatched. This CDR3 has 14 amino acids. cDNA synthesis used the whole RNA isolate, giving expressed TCRB sequences. Roughly 3.5 million reads per sample on average were obtained from naive, central memory and regulatory T cell samples. Libraries were prepared by immunoSEQ multiplex PCR; TCRdb keeps only in-frame clonotypes and omits some of them. Of 860,000 or so clones listed, 15% to 20% are singletons. This rearrangement joins TRBV7-6 to TRBJ2-1; TRBD2 agrees at 11 bases. This TCR was sampled from a woman aged 18-29 years in good health. The sequenced material came from naive CD4+ T cells from blood. The DNA for the CDR3 is TGTGCCAGCAGCCTGGGACTAGCGGACAATGAGCAGTTCTTC. Translating gives CASSLGLADNEQFF.